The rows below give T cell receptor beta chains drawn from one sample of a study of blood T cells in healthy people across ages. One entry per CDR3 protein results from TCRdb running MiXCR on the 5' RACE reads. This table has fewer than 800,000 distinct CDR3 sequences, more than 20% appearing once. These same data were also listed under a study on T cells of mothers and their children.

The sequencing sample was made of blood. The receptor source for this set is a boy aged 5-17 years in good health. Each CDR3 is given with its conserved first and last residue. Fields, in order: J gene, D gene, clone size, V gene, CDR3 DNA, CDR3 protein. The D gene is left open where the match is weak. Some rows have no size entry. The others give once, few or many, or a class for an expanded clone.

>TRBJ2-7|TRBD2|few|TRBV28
TGTGCCAGCAGTTTTAGCGGGAGGTACCTTGCCTATGAGCGGTACTTC
CASSFSGRYLAYERYF
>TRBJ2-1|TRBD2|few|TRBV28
TGTGCCAGCAGTTTACCCCCTAGCGGGAGCTCCTACAATGAGCAGTTCTTC
CASSLPPSGSSYNEQFF
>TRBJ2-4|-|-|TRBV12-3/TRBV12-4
TGTGCCAGCACCTTGGGGTCCTTAGCCAAAAACATTCAGTACTTC
CASTLGSLAKNIQYF
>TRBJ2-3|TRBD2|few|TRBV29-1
TGCAGCGGATTGATAGCGGGGGGGCCAGATACGCAGTATTTT
CSGLIAGGPDTQYF
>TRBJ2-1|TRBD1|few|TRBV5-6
TGTGCCAGCAGCTCGACAGGGTATAGTGAGCAGTTCTTC
CASSSTGYSEQFF
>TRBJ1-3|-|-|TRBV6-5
TGTGCCAGCAGTTACTTTGGGGATGTGAACACCATATATTTT
CASSYFGDVNTIYF
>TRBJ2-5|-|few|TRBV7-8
TGTGCCAGCAGCTCCCCCGACGAGCGCCAAGAGACCCAGTACTTC
CASSSPDERQETQYF
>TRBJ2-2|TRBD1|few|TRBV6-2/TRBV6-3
TGTGCCATCCAACTGGGGACAGCCCCGGTCGGGGAGCTGTTTTTT
CAIQLGTAPVGELFF
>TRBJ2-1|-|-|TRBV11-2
TGTGCCAGCAGCTTAGGGGAGCGGGTGTATACCTACAATGAGCAGTTCTTC
CASSLGERVYTYNEQFF
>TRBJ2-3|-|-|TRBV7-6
TGTGCCAGCAGCCAAAGGGGGGGCACAGATACGCAGTATTTT
CASSQRGGTDTQYF
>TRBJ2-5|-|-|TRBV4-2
TGTGCCAGCAGCCCATCAAGAGGTCAGGAGACCCAGTGCTTC
CASSPSRGQETQCF
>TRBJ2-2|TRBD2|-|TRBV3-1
TGTGCCAGCAGCCTTGGGACTACCTCCGCGAACACCGGGGAGCTGTTTTTT
CASSLGTTSANTGELFF
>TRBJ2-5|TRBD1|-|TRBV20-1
TGCAGTGCTAGAGCTACAGGGGGCTGGGAGACCCAGTACTTC
CSARATGGWETQYF
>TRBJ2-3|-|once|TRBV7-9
TGTGCCAGCAGCCTAGAACAATCGGCTTACACAGATACGCAGTATTTT
CASSLEQSAYTDTQYF
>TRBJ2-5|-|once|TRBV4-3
TGCGCCAGCAGCCAAGACTATACTAGGTTGGAGACCCAGTACTTC
CASSQDYTRLETQYF
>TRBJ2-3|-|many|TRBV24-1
TGTGCCACCAGTGATGCCTCCTTAGGGGAGGTGGATACGCAGTATTTT
CATSDASLGEVDTQYF
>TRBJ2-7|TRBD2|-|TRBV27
TGTGCCAGCAGTTGGACTAGCGACTCCTACGAGCAGTACTTC
CASSWTSDSYEQYF
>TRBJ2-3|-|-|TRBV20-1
TGCAGTGCAGGGAGGACGAGCACAGATACGCAGTATTTT
CSAGRTSTDTQYF
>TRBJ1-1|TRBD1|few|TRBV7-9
TGTGCCAGCAGCTTCCAGGGGGCGATACCTGAAGCTTTCTTT
CASSFQGAIPEAFF
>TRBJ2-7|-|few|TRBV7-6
TGTGCCAGCAGCCCCCCCAATCGCGACGAGCAGTACTTC
CASSPPNRDEQYF
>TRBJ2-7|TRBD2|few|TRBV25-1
TGTGCCAGCAGTGGGACTAGCGGGATGCGAGAGCAGTACTTC
CASSGTSGMREQYF
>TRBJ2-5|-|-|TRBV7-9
TGTGCCAGCAGCCTTGCGGCTTTTGGAGTCGGTGAGACCCAGTACTTC
CASSLAAFGVGETQYF
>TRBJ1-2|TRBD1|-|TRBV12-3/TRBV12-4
TGTGCCAGCATGGGACAGGGTGTGAGCTACACCTTC
CASMGQGVSYTF
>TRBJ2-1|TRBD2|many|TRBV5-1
TGCGCCAGCAGCTTAGGGACTAGCGGATACAATGAGCAGTTCTTC
CASSLGTSGYNEQFF
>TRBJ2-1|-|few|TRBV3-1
TGTGCCAGCAGCCAACTCCTGAGTGAGCAGTTCTTC
CASSQLLSEQFF
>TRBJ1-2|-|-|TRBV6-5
TGTGCCAGCAGTTACGGGGCAGGGCTTGGCTACACCTTC
CASSYGAGLGYTF
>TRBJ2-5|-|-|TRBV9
TGTGCCAGCAGCTTAACAGAGAAAGAGACCCAGTACTTC
CASSLTEKETQYF
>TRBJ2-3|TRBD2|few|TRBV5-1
TGCGCCAGCAGCTTGGAAGGGGCCGTGCTAGCGGGGGCCCCAGATACGCAGTATTTT
CASSLEGAVLAGAPDTQYF
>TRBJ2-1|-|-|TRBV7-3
TGTGCCAGCAGCGTAGCCCATGGCTTCTACAATGAGCAGTTCTTC
CASSVAHGFYNEQFF
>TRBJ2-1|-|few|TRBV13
TGTGCCAGCAGCTTAGAAGCGAATGAGCAGTTCTTC
CASSLEANEQFF
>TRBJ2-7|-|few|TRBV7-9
TGTGCCAGCAGCTTAGGGTCAGCGATCTACTACGAGCAGTACTTC
CASSLGSAIYYEQYF
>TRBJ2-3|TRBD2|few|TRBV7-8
TGTGCCAGCAGCTTAGCGCCGGTAGCGGGAGGGCCAGATACGCAGTATTTT
CASSLAPVAGGPDTQYF
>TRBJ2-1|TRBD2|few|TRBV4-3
TGCGCCAGCAGCCAAGCCCTACTCAGGACTAGCCACAATGAGCAGCTCTTC
CASSQALLRTSHNEQLF
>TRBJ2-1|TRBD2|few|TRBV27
TGTGCCAGCAAGGCCAGGCTAGCGGGGGGGCGTGAGCAGTTCTTC
CASKARLAGGREQFF
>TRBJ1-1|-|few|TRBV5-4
TGTGCCAGCAGCCCTCCAGGGGATTCTGAAGCTTTCTTT
CASSPPGDSEAFF
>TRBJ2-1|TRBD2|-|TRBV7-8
TGTGCCAGCAGCTCGACTAGCGGGAACTACAATGAGCAGTTCTTC
CASSSTSGNYNEQFF
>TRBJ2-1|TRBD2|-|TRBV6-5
TGTGCCAGCAGCTACACTAGCGGGAGCGGGGATGAGCAGTTCTTC
CASSYTSGSGDEQFF
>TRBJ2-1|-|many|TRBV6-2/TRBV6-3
TGTGCCAGCGGGGGCTCCTACAATGAGCAGTTCTTC
CASGGSYNEQFF
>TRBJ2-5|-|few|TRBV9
TGTGCCAGTAAGGGGCTCAAAGAGACCCAGTACTTC
CASKGLKETQYF